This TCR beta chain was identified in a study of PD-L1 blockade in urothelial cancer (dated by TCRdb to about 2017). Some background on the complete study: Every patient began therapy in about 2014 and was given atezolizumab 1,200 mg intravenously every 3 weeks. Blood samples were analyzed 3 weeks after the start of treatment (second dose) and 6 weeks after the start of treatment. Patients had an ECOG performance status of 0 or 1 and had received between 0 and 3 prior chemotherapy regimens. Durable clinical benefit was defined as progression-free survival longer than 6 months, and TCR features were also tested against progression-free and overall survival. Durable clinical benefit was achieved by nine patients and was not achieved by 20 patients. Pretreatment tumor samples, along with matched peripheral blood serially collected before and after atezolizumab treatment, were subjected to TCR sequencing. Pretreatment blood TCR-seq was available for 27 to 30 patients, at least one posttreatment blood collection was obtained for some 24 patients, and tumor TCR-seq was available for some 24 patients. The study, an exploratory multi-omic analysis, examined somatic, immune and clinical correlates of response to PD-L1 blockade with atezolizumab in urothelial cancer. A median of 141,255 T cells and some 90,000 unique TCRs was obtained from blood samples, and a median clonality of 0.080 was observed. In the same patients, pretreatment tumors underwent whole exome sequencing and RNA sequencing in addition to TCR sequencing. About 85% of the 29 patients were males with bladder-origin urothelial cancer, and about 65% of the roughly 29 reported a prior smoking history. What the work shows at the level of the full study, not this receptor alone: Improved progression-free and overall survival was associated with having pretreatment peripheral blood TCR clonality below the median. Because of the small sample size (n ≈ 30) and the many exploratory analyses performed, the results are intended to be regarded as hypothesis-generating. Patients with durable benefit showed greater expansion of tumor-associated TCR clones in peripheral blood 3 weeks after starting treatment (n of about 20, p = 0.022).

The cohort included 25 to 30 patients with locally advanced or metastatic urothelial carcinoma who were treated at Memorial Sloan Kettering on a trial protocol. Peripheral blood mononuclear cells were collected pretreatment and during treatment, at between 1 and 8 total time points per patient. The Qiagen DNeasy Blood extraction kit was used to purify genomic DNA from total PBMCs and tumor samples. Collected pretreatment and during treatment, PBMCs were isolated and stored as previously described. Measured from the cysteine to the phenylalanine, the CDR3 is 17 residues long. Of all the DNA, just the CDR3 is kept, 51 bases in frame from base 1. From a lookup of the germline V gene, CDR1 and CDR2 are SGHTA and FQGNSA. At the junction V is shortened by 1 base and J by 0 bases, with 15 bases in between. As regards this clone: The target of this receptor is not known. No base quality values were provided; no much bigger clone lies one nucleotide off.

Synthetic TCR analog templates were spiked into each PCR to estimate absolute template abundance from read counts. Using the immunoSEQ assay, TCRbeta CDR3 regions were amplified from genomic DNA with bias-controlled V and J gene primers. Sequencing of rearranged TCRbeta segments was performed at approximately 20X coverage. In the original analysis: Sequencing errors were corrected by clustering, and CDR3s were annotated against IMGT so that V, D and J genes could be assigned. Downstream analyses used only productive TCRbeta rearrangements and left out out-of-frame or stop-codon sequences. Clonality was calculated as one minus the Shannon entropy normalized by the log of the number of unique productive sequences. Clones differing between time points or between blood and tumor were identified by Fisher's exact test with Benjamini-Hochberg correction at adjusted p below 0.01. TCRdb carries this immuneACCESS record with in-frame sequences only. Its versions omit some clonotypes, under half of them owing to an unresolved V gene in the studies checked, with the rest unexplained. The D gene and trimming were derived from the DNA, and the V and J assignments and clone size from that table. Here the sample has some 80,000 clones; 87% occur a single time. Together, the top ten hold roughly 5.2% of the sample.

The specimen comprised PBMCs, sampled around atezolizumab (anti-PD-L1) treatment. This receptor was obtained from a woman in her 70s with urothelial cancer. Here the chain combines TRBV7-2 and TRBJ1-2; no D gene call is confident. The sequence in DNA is TGTGCCAGCAGCTTAGGAGGTACGGCTGTAGCTAACTATGGCTACACCTTC. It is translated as CASSLGGTAVANYGYTF.